This T cell receptor beta chain was identified during a study of CDR3 diversity in severe acne. TCRdb processed the PCR reads anew with MiXCR; each CDR3 protein has one entry. Of roughly 100,000 distinct CDR3 sequences in the sample, roughly 51% are singletons; the top ten hold about an eighth. The CDR3 sequence is 14 residues long. V lost 8 bases to trimming and J lost 0 bases, with 11 bases between them. Per germline, CDR1 SGHAT and CDR2 FQNNGV. This clonotype occurred many times. The source of this sequence is a male donor with acne. Sequencing was done on a sample of blood. The genes are TRBV11-2 and TRBJ2-1, with D unclear. DNA for the CDR3: TGTGCCAGCGGGGAATTTAGCTCCTACAATGAGCAGTTCTTC. It is translated as CASGEFSSYNEQFF.